Listed below are T cell receptor beta chains from one sample, sequenced in a study of T cells after yellow fever vaccination. Via MiXCR, TCRdb re-called the 5' RACE reads, giving one row per CDR3 protein. The sample carries some 390,000 distinct CDR3 sequences, approximately 5.7% recorded once. The specimen was PBMCs, collected 5 days after the yellow fever booster vaccination. The receptor set was obtained from a young man who received the YFV17D yellow fever vaccine. Both conserved end residues are part of each CDR3. Each record gives: J gene, D gene, V gene, clone size, CDR3 DNA, CDR3 protein. D genes are given only for firm matches. Not all rows give a size; the values are once, few, many and, for expanded clones, a class.

>TRBJ2-3|TRBD1|TRBV20-1|many
TGCAGTGCTAGCTTAACCGCGGACAGGTACACAGATACGCAGTATTTT
CSASLTADRYTDTQYF
>TRBJ2-7|.|TRBV5-5|few
TGTGCCAGCAGCGAGGGACCTCCTCCCTACGAGCAGTACTTC
CASSEGPPPYEQYF
>TRBJ2-7|.|TRBV12-3/TRBV12-4|.
TGTGCCAGCCGACGACGGGAAACCTACGAGCAGTACTTC
CASRRRETYEQYF
>TRBJ2-2|.|TRBV9|few
TGTGCCAGCAGCGTAGAAGTGAACACCGGGGAGCTGTTTTTT
CASSVEVNTGELFF
>TRBJ1-1|.|TRBV9|few
TGTGCCAGCGGCCCGACTGTGAACACTGAAGCTTTCTTT
CASGPTVNTEAFF
>TRBJ2-5|.|TRBV4-3|many
TGCGCCAGCAGCCAAGTTCCGGGGGAGACCCAGTACTTC
CASSQVPGETQYF
>TRBJ2-6|.|TRBV20-1|.
TGCAGTGCTATCCCATGGTCTGGGGCCAACGTCCTGACTTTC
CSAIPWSGANVLTF
>TRBJ2-1|TRBD2|TRBV12-3/TRBV12-4|.
TGTGCCAGCAGCCCAATAACGGGGACTAGCGGATACAATGAGCAGTTCTTC
CASSPITGTSGYNEQFF
>TRBJ2-7|TRBD1|TRBV24-1|few
TGTGCCACCAGTACCGGGACAGGGCCAGAGGAGCAGTACTTC
CATSTGTGPEEQYF
>TRBJ2-5|.|TRBV2|many
TGTGCCAGCATTGGTCCGGAGACCCAGTACTTC
CASIGPETQYF
>TRBJ2-7|TRBD2|TRBV3-1|.
TGTGCCAGCAGCCAAGTAGCGGGAGAACCCTACGAGCAGTACTTC
CASSQVAGEPYEQYF
>TRBJ2-5|TRBD1|TRBV5-1|many
TGCGCCAGCAGCTTCGGGACAGGGGGTTGGGAGACCCAGTACTTC
CASSFGTGGWETQYF
>TRBJ1-2|.|TRBV5-1|.
TGCGCCAGCAGCGGGCAGATTAATGGCTACACCTTC
CASSGQINGYTF
>TRBJ2-1|TRBD2|TRBV7-9|few
TGTGCCAGCTGCCTAGCGGTGAGCTCCTACAATGAGCAGTTCTTC
CASCLAVSSYNEQFF
>TRBJ2-1|TRBD2|TRBV5-1|.
TGCGCCACCGAAAAAGGGACTAGCGGAAGGTTTGGTGAGCAGTTCTTC
CATEKGTSGRFGEQFF
>TRBJ2-7|.|TRBV29-1|few
TGCAGCGTTGATGGGGCGGCGGCCTACGAGCAGTACTTC
CSVDGAAAYEQYF
>TRBJ2-7|.|TRBV7-9|.
TGTGCCAGCAGCTTGACACACGAGCAGTACTTC
CASSLTHEQYF
>TRBJ2-7|.|TRBV19|.
TGTGCCAGTAGACGAGGGGTCGGATACTACGAGCAGTACTTC
CASRRGVGYYEQYF
>TRBJ2-1|.|TRBV12-5|.
TGTGCTAGCCGGAGTGCGGGTGGGTCCTACAATGAGCAGTTCTTC
CASRSAGGSYNEQFF
>TRBJ2-3|.|TRBV7-9|many
TGTGCCAGCAGCCCTTTCTTCCAGGGTCTGGGGGATACGCAGTATTTT
CASSPFFQGLGDTQYF
>TRBJ1-5|.|TRBV15|.
TGTGCCACCAGCAGAGGAGACAGGTCAGATACGCAGCATTTT
CATSRGDRSDTQHF
>TRBJ2-7|.|TRBV19|few
TGTGCCAGTTCGGCGGAACTTGGGTTCTACGAGCAGTACTTC
CASSAELGFYEQYF
>TRBJ2-7|TRBD2|TRBV11-2|.
TGTGCCAGCAGTATGATATCGGGAGGCTCCTACGAGCAGTACTTC
CASSMISGGSYEQYF
>TRBJ2-2|TRBD2|TRBV5-1|.
TGCGCCAGCAGCGACCTAGCGGGAGTGCGAACCGGGGAGCTGTTTTTT
CASSDLAGVRTGELFF
>TRBJ1-2|.|TRBV3-1|.
TGTGCCAGCAGCCATGGCGCTTTATCGGAGTATGGCTACACCTTC
CASSHGALSEYGYTF
>TRBJ2-3|.|TRBV7-6|.
TGTGCCAGCAGCTTAGCAGCCGGTGAGACAGATACGCAGTATTTT
CASSLAAGETDTQYF
>TRBJ2-1|TRBD2|TRBV28|.
TGTGCCAGCAGACCCACCGGGACTAGCGGACCGAATGAGCAGTTCTTC
CASRPTGTSGPNEQFF
>TRBJ2-7|.|TRBV9|many
TGTGCCAGCAGCGTAGGGCGACCGGGCTCCGAGCAGTACTTC
CASSVGRPGSEQYF
>TRBJ2-5|.|TRBV18|.
TGTGCCAGCTCACGGACTTCAGGGATTGAGACCCAGTACTTC
CASSRTSGIETQYF